The 20 T cell receptor beta chains in this list originate from one sample, sequenced in a study of blood T cell repertoires in COVID-19 (TCRdb year 2020). The method behind the library was the immunoSEQ multiplex PCR assay. The table comes from immuneACCESS by way of TCRdb, which keeps in-frame sequences with V and J called. Part of the clones is missing from these tables; in studies checked, under half for an unresolved V gene and the rest for unknown reasons. Within this sample are fewer than 350,000 clones, with 90% of them counted one time only. About 6.8% of the sample lies in the top ten. The sample comprised peripheral blood. The receptors derive from a woman aged 25 to 39 with COVID-19, enrolled during active disease.

The gene calls are TRBV2 and TRBJ1-2, with D perhaps matching TRBD1 (5 bases). Germline V CDR1 and CDR2: SNHLY, FYNNEI. Trimming took 6 bases from V and 6 from J, leaving 20 bases between them. The CDR3 is 15 residues long. The CDR3 protein is CASSPQAGITDGYTF. The CDR3 DNA reads as TGTGCCAGCAGCCCACAGGCGGGGATAACGGATGGCTACACCTTC. Based on the CDR3 plus reference TRBV2 and TRBJ1-2, the full variable domain is EPEVTQTPSHQVTQMGQEVILRCVPISNHLYFYWYRQILGQKVEFLVSFYNNEISEKSEIFDDQFSVERPDGSNFTLKIRSTKLEDSAMYFCASSPQAGITDGYTFGSGTRLTVV.

This chain connects TRBV10-3 to TRBJ1-4, with 7 bases identical to TRBD1. The CDR3 runs to 13 residues. Germline values: CDR1 ENHRY, CDR2 SYGVKD. V trimming: 6 bases; J trimming: 8 bases; junction bases outside the gene matches: 6. The CDR3 nucleotides read TGTGCCATCAGCCGGGACAGAGAAGAAAAACTGTTTTTT. As protein: CAISRDREEKLFF.

The rearrangement links TRBV19 to TRBJ2-7; D not certain. Germline CDR1 is LNHDA and CDR2 is SQIVND (reference sequence). There are 11 residues in the CDR3. V lost 8 bases, J lost 7 bases, and 12 bases lay in between. Here the CDR3 reads CASQALGEQYF. The CDR3 DNA reads as TGTGCCAGTCAGGCCCTTGGAGAGCAGTACTTC.

The genes are TRBV4-1 and TRBJ2-7; a weak D match, TRBD1 (6 bases). Germline V gives CDR1 MGHRA, CDR2 YSYEKL. The CDR3 loop spans 15 amino acids. Trimming removed 1 base at V and 6 bases at J, with 16 bases between. The CDR3 protein is CASSQVSGAGGEQYF. In DNA form, the CDR3 reads TGCGCCAGCAGCCAAGTCTCAGGGGCGGGCGGCGAGCAGTACTTC.

This chain connects TRBV7-9 to TRBJ2-2; 8 bases fit TRBD1. Germline V lookup: CDR1 SEHNR, CDR2 FQNEAQ (reference sequence). The CDR3 length is 17 residues. V dropped 5 bases and J dropped 4; count of bases not matched to a gene: 12. CDR3 protein: CASSRGAAGGRTGELFF. In DNA, the CDR3 is TGTGCCAGCAGCCGAGGGGCGGCAGGGGGCCGCACCGGGGAGCTGTTTTTT.

This chain joins TRBV5-1 and TRBJ1-1, with D perhaps TRBD1 (5 bases). CDR3 length: 14 amino acids. Trimming stripped 2 bases from V and 8 bases from J, with 16 bases between. Germline V lookup: CDR1 SGHRS, CDR2 YFSETQ. CDR3 sequence (DNA): TGCGCCAGCAGCTTCGCAGGGATCGGAAAGGAAGCTTTCTTT. This codes for CASSFAGIGKEAFF.

The genes are TRBV10-1 and TRBJ2-7; D is perhaps TRBD1 (5 bases). V lost 0 bases and J lost 4, with 10 bases in between. The germline V gene has CDR1 WNHNN and CDR2 SYGVQD (reference sequence). The CDR3 sequence is 14 residues long. CDR3 region: CASSESISGYEQYF. DNA of the CDR3: TGCGCCAGCAGTGAGTCGATATCAGGGTACGAGCAGTACTTC.

The gene calls are TRBV5-6 and TRBJ1-2; possible D gene TRBD1, 6 bases. Between the trimmed V and J ends, which lost 2 bases and 8 bases, there was a span of 10 bases. There are 12 residues in the CDR3. CDR1 and CDR2 from the germline V gene are SGHDT and YYEEEE. CDR3 sequence (DNA): TGTGCCAGCAGCTTTACAGGGTCGGGCTACACCTTC. Encoded protein: CASSFTGSGYTF.

With respect to this clone: The identical CDR3 is also encoded by other nucleotide sequences in the sample. The J gene is TRBJ1-1, the V gene TRBV5-1; TRBD1 aligns across 8 bases. V gave up 4 bases and J gave up 4 bases; unmatched junction bases: 9. There are 15 residues in the CDR3. Germline CDR1 is SGHRS and CDR2 is YFSETQ. The CDR3 region is CASSPGQGLGTEAFF. CDR3 in DNA: TGCGCCAGCAGCCCCGGACAGGGTTTGGGCACTGAAGCTTTCTTT. The full variable domain, rest sourced from reference TRBV5-1 and TRBJ1-1, is KAGVTQTPRYLIKTRGQQVTLSCSPISGHRSVSWYQQTPGQGLQFLFEYFSETQRNKGNFPGRFSGRQFSNSRSEMNVSTLELGDSALYLCASSPGQGLGTEAFFGQGTRLTVV.

Comment on this clone: Additional DNA sequences in this sample encode the identical CDR3. This CDR3 reads CASSPPGFQETQYF. CDR3 nucleotides: TGTGCCAGCAGCCCCCCCGGGTTCCAAGAGACCCAGTACTTC. The chain combines TRBV7-2 with TRBJ2-5, with D unresolved. V dropped 5 bases and J dropped 1 base, with 11 bases sitting between them. Germline V gives CDR1 SGHTA, CDR2 FQGNSA. The CDR3 length is 14 residues.

The V and J genes are TRBV7-3 and TRBJ1-1; a weak D match, TRBD1 (5 bases). Germline V gene sequence: CDR1 SGHTA, CDR2 FQGTGA. The ends were cut back, 1 base at V and 0 bases at J, with 9 bases in the middle. There are 15 residues in the CDR3. In nucleotides, the CDR3 is TGTGCCAGCAGCTTAAGTGGGGCCCTGAACACTGAAGCTTTCTTT. Translated: CASSLSGALNTEAFF.

This chain links TRBV19 with TRBJ1-3; the D gene is possibly TRBD1 (5 bases). The germline V gene encodes CDR1 LNHDA and CDR2 SQIVND (reference sequence). The V end was cut by 3 bases, the J end by 4 bases, with 10 bases between. This CDR3 spans 14 amino acids. CDR3 protein: CASSIGHFGNTIYF. The CDR3 DNA reads TGTGCCAGTAGTATTGGACACTTCGGAAACACCATATATTTT.

This clone showed up just a few times. The chain carries TRBV7-9 and TRBJ2-2, with TRBD2 matching 9 bases. Per the germline V gene, CDR1 is SEHNR and CDR2 is FQNEAQ (reference sequence). CDR3 length: 14 residues. With V trimmed by 5 bases and J by 5 bases, 3 bases remained unmatched. This CDR3 is CASSLTSGTGELFF. CDR3 nucleotides: TGTGCCAGCAGCCTAACTAGCGGGACCGGGGAGCTGTTTTTT.

The DNA for the CDR3 is TGTGCCAGCAGCTTAAGCCCGGGAACAGATACGCAGTATTTT. Its translation is CASSLSPGTDTQYF. The rearrangement joins TRBV7-3 to TRBJ2-3; weak D call: TRBD2 (5 bases). V was pared by 1 base and J by 3 bases, with 8 bases between. Germline V gives CDR1 SGHTA, CDR2 FQGTGA. This CDR3 has 14 residues. The whole variable domain, remainder taken from reference TRBV7-3 and TRBJ2-3, is GAGVSQTPSNKVTEKGKYVELRCDPISGHTALYWYRQSLGQGPEFLIYFQGTGAADDSGLPNDRFFAVRPEGSVSTLKIQRTERGDSAVYLCASSLSPGTDTQYFGPGTRLTVL.

This chain links TRBV3-1 (or the pseudogene TRBV3-2) with TRBJ2-1, with TRBD1 matching 7 bases. Germline lookup yields CDR1 LGHDT and CDR2 YNNKEL (reference sequence). CDR3 length: 14 amino acids. Unmatched junction bases numbered 7, after V lost 5 bases and J lost 6 bases. The DNA of the CDR3 is TGTGCCAGCAGCACCCGGGACAGTCCCAATGAGCAGTTCTTC. Its translation is CASSTRDSPNEQFF.

The chain recombines TRBV19 with TRBJ2-3; 14 nucleotides match TRBD2. This CDR3 comprises 16 residues. The V and J ends lost 5 bases and 3 bases, in that order; junction bases with no gene match: 4. Germline CDR1 and CDR2: LNHDA and SQIVND (reference sequence). DNA for the CDR3: TGTGCCAGTAGTCCGGGGACTAGCGGGGGTACAGATACGCAGTATTTT. This translates into CASSPGTSGGTDTQYF.

The rearrangement joins TRBV30 to TRBJ2-7, with 11 bases identical to TRBD1. This CDR3 has 14 amino acids. Per the germline V gene, CDR1 is GTSNPN and CDR2 is SVGIG (reference sequence). With V trimmed by 0 bases and J by 6 bases, 4 bases remained unmatched. The CDR3 reads CAWSVGQGVTEQYF. CDR3 in DNA: TGTGCCTGGAGTGTGGGACAGGGGGTAACCGAGCAGTACTTC. Complete variable domain (other parts from reference TRBV30 and TRBJ2-7): SQTIHQWPATLVQPVGSPLSLECTVEGTSNPNLYWYRQAAGRGLQLLFYSVGIGQISSEVPQNLSASRPQDRQFILSSKKLLLSDSGFYLCAWSVGQGVTEQYFGPGTRLTVT.

The rearrangement uses TRBV5-1 and TRBJ1-2; TRBD1 matches at 12 bases. The CDR3 is 14 amino acids. J lost 8 bases, V lost 0 bases, and 2 bases had no gene match. Germline V lookup: CDR1 SGHRS, CDR2 YFSETQ. In DNA form, the CDR3 reads TGCGCCAGCAGCTTGGCCGGGACAGGGGGCGGCTACACCTTC. Translated, it gives CASSLAGTGGGYTF. Drawing the rest from reference TRBV5-1 and TRBJ1-2, the complete variable domain is KAGVTQTPRYLIKTRGQQVTLSCSPISGHRSVSWYQQTPGQGLQFLFEYFSETQRNKGNFPGRFSGRQFSNSRSEMNVSTLELGDSALYLCASSLAGTGGGYTFGSGTRLTVV.

The CDR3 loop reads CASSQWRGRAKNIQYF. CDR3 DNA sequence: TGTGCCAGCAGCCAATGGAGGGGCCGGGCCAAAAACATTCAGTACTTC. The chain is built from TRBV3-1 (or the pseudogene TRBV3-2) and TRBJ2-4; possible D gene TRBD2, 6 bases. Trimming left V 2 bases short and J 1 base short, with 12 bases between. The CDR3 runs to 16 residues. Germline CDR1 and CDR2: LGHDT and YNNKEL (reference sequence).

This rearrangement joins TRBV9 to TRBJ1-2; D is uncertain. The V end was cut by 0 bases, the J end by 4 bases, with 7 bases between. This CDR3 is 13 amino acids long. CDR1 and CDR2 from the germline V gene are SGDLS and YYNGEE. The CDR3 loop is CASSVGNRYGYTF. The DNA of the CDR3 is TGTGCCAGCAGCGTAGGTAATCGCTATGGCTACACCTTC.